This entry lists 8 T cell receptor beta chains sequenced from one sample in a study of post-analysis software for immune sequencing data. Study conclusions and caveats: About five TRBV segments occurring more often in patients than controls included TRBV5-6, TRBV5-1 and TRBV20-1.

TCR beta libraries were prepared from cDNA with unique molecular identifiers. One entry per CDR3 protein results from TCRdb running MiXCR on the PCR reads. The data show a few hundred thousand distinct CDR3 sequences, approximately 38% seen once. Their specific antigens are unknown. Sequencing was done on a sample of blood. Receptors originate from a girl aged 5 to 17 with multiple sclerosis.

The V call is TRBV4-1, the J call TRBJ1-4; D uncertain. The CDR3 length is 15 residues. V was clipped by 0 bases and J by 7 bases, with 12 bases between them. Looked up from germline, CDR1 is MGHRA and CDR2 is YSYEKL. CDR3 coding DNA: TGCGCCAGCAGCCAAGATTGGGAAGGTGGTGAAAAACTGTTTTTT. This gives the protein CASSQDWEGGEKLFF.

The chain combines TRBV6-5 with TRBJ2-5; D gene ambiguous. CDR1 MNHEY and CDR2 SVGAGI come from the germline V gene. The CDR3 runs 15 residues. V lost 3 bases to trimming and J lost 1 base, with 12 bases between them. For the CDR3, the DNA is TGTGCCAGCAGTTATGGGCATTTAATCCAAGAGACCCAGTACTTC. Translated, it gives CASSYGHLIQETQYF.

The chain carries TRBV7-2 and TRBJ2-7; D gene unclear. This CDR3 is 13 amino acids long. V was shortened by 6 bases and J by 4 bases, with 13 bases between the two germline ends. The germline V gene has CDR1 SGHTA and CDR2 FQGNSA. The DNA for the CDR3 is TGTGCCAGCAGTAGAGACCTCGGGTACGAGCAGTACTTC. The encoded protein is CASSRDLGYEQYF.

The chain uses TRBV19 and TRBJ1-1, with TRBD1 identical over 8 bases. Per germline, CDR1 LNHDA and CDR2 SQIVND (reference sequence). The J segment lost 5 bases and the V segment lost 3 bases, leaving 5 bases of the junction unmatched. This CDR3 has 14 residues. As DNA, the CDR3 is TGTGCCAGTAGTATGTGGACAGGGAAAACTGAAGCTTTCTTT. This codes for CASSMWTGKTEAFF.

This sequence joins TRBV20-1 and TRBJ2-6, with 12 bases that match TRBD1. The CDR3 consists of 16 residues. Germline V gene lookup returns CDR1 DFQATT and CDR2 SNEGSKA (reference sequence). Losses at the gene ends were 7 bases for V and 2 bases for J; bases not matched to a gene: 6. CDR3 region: CSVNRDRGPGANVLTF. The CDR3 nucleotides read TGCAGTGTTAACCGGGACAGGGGGCCTGGGGCCAACGTCCTGACTTTC.

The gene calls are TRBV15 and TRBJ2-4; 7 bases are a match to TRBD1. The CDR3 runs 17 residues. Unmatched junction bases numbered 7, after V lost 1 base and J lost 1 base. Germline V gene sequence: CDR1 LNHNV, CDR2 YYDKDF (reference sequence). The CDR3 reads CATSRGSLQGAKNIQYF. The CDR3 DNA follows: TGTGCCACCAGCAGAGGTTCATTACAGGGGGCCAAAAACATTCAGTACTTC.

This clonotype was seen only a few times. The CDR3 nucleotides read TGTGCCAGCAGTTACTCGCCCGCGGCGGGGCGCACAGATACGCAGTATTTT. Amino acid sequence: CASSYSPAAGRTDTQYF. The chain links TRBV6-6 to TRBJ2-3; perhaps TRBD2 as D (6 bases). Germline values: CDR1 MNHNY, CDR2 SVGAGI (reference sequence). The length of the CDR3 is 17 residues. V was pared by 0 bases and J by 1 base, with 14 bases between.

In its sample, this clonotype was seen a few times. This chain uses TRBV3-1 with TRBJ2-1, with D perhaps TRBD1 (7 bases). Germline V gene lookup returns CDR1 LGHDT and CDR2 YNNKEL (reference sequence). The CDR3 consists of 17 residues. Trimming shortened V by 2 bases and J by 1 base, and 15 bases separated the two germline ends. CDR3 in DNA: TGTGCCAGCAGCCAATTCAGGGGGGTAGGATCCTACAATGAGCAGTTCTTC. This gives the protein CASSQFRGVGSYNEQFF.